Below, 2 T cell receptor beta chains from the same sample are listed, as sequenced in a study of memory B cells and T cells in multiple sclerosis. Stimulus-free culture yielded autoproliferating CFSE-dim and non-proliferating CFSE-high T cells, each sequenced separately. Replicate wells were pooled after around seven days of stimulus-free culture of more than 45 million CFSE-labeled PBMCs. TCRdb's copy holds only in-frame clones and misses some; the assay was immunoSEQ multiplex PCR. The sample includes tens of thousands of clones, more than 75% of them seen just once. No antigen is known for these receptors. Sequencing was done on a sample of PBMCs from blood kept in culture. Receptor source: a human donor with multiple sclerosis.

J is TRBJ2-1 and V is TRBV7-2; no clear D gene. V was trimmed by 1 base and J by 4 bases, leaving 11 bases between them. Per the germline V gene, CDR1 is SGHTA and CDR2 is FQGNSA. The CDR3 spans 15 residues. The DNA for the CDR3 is TGTGCCAGCAGCTTAGAGGGTCTTATTTACAATGAGCAGTTCTTC. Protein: CASSLEGLIYNEQFF.

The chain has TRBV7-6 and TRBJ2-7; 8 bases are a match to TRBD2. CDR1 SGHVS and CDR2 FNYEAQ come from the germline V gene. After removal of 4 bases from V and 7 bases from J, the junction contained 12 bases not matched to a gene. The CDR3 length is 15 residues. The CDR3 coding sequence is TGTGCCAGCAGCTCCGACGCCGGGGGGGCCCTTGAGCAGTACTTC. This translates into CASSSDAGGALEQYF.